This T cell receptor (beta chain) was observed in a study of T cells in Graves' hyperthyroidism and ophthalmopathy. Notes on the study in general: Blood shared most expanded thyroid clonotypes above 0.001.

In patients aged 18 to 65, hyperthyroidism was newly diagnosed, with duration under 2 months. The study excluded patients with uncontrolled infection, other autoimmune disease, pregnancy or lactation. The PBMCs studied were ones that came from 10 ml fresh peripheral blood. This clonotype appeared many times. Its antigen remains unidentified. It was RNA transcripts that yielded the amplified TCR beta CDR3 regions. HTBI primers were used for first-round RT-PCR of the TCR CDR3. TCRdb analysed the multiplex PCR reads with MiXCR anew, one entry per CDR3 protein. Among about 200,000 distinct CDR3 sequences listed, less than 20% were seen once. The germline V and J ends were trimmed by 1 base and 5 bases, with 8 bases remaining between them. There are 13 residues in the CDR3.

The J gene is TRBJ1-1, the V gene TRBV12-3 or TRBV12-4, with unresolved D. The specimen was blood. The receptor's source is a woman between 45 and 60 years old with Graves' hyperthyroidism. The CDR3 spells CASSLVSETEAFF. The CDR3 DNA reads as TGTGCCAGCAGTTTAGTCAGTGAGACTGAAGCTTTCTTT.